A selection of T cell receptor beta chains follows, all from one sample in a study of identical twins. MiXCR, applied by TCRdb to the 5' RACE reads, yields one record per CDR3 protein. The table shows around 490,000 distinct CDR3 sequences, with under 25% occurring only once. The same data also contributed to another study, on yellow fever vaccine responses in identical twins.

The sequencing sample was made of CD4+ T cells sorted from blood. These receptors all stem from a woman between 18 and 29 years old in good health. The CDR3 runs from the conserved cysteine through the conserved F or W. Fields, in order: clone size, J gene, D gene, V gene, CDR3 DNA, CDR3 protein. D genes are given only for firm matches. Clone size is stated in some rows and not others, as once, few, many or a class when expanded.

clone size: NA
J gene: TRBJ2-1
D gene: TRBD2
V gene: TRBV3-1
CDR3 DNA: TGTGCCAGCAGCCAAGAAACTAGCGGGAGGGGGGGGCAGTTCTTC
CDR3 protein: CASSQETSGRGGQFF

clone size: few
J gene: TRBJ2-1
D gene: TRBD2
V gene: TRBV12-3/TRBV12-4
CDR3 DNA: TGTGCCAGCAGGGGGACTAGCGGGGAGTCCTACAATGAGCAGTTCTTC
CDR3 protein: CASRGTSGESYNEQFF

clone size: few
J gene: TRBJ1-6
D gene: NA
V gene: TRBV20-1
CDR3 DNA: TGCAGTGCTAGACAGCAGGGGATCTCTTCACCCCTCCACTTT
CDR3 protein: CSARQQGISSPLHF

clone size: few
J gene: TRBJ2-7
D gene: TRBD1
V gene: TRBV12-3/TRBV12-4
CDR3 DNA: TGTGCCAGCAGCCACCGACAGGGGGCTGGGCGACCCTACGAGCAGTACTTC
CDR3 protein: CASSHRQGAGRPYEQYF

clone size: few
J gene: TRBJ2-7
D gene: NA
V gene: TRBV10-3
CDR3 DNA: TGTGCCATCGTCGAGCGGGCGGGGTACGAGCAGTACTTC
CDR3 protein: CAIVERAGYEQYF

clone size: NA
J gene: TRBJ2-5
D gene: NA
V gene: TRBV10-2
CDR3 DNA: TGCGCCAGCACCCCGACGTGGTACCAAGAGACCCAGTACTTC
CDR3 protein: CASTPTWYQETQYF

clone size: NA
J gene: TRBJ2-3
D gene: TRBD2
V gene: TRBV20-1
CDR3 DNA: TGCAGTGCCGCCGGGGGGGACTTACGCACAGATACGCAGTATTTT
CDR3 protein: CSAAGGDLRTDTQYF

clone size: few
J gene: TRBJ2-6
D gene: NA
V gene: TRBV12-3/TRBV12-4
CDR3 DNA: TGTGCCAGCAGTTTAGCGTGGGGCTCTGGGGCCAACGTCCTGACTTTC
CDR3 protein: CASSLAWGSGANVLTF

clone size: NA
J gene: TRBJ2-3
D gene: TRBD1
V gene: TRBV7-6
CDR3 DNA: TGTGCCAGCAACCATGGGGGGACAGGGGGAACAGATACGCAGTATTTT
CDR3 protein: CASNHGGTGGTDTQYF

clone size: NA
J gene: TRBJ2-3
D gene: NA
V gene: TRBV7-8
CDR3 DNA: TGTGCCAGCAGCTTAAGGCGCGGACGACCTAGCACAGATACGCAGTATTTT
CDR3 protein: CASSLRRGRPSTDTQYF

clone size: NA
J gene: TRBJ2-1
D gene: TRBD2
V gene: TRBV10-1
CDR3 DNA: TGCGCCAGCACTGGACTAGCGGGGAGTGAGCAGTTCTTC
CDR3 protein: CASTGLAGSEQFF

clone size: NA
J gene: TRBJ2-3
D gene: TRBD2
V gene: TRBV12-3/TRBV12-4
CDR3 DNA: TGTGCCAGCAGTTCCGGGACTAGCGGGGCACCTGGTACGGATACGCAGTATTTT
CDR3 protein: CASSSGTSGAPGTDTQYF

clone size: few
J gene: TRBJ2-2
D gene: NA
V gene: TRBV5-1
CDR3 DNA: TGCGCCAGCAGCCTAAGGGACTTTTATACCGGGGAGCTGTTTTTT
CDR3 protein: CASSLRDFYTGELFF

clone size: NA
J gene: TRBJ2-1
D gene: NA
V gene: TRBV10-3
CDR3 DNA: TGTGCCATCAGTGAGGGTAGTACGGGGAACTACAATGAGCAGTTCTTC
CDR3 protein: CAISEGSTGNYNEQFF

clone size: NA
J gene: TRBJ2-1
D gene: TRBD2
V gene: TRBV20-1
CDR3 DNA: TGCAGTGCTAGCGGACTAGCGGGGAACAATGAGCAGTTCTTC
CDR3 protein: CSASGLAGNNEQFF

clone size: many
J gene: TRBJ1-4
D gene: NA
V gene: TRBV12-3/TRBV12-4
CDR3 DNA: TGTGCCAGCAGTCGGGACACCTTACAATCAACTAATGAAAAACTGTTTTTT
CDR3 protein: CASSRDTLQSTNEKLFF

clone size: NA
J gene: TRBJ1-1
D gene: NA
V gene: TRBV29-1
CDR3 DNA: TGCAGCGTTGAGTTTGTAGGCACCCAGGGCACTGAAGCTTTCTTT
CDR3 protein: CSVEFVGTQGTEAFF

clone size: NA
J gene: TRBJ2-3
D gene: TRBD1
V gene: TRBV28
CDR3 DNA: TGTGCCAGCAGAGGGACAGTTCTCGCAGATACGCAGTATTTT
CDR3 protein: CASRGTVLADTQYF

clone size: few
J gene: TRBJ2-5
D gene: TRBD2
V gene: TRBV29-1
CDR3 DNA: TGCAGCGTTTTCTCAGGGACTAGCGGGGCCTACCAAGAGACCCAGTACTTC
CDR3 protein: CSVFSGTSGAYQETQYF

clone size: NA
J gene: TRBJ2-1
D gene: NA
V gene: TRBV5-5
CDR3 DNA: TGTGCCAGCAGCCCCGAGCCAAGTTCCTACAATGAGCAGTTCTTC
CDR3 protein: CASSPEPSSYNEQFF

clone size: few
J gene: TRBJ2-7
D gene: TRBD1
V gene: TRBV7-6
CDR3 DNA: TGTGCCAGCAGCCACGGACAGGACGAGCAGTACTTC
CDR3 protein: CASSHGQDEQYF

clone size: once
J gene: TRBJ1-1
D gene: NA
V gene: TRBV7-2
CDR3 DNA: TGTGCCAGCAGCTCATTCGGGGGGACACTGAACACTGAAGCTTTCTTT
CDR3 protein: CASSSFGGTLNTEAFF

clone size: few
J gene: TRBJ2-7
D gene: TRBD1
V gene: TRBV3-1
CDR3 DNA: TGTGCCAGCAGGTCGTGGGGACAGGGGGCTTCGGGGGAGCAGTACTTC
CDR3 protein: CASRSWGQGASGEQYF

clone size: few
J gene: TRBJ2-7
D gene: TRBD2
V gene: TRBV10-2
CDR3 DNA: TGCGCCAGCAGAGAGGGACTAGCGGGGGCCGGTGTGTACGAGCAGTACTTC
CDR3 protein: CASREGLAGAGVYEQYF

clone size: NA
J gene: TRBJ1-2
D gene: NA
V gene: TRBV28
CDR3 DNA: TGTGCCACTGTCACTACTAGCGGGGATAGGTATGGCTACACCTTC
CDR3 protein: CATVTTSGDRYGYTF